This is a list of T cell receptor beta chains from one sample in a study of regulatory T cells in long-lasting Graves disease. TCRdb fed the multiplex PCR reads into MiXCR, producing one record per CDR3 protein. The sample holds about half a million distinct CDR3 sequences; around 13% are singletons and the top ten take approximately 9%. These data are also associated with another study on T cells in Graves' hyperthyroidism and ophthalmopathy.

Here the sequenced sample was peripheral blood mononuclear cells (PBMCs), taken at new diagnosis, from a patient treated with antithyroid drugs. The receptor source for this set is a woman in her thirties with Graves disease. CDR3s include the opening cysteine and the closing phenylalanine or tryptophan. The order of the fields is D gene, J gene, clone size, V gene, CDR3 protein, CDR3 DNA. D genes are given only for firm matches. Only some rows state a clone size, as once, few, many or a class for expanded clones.

d_gene: -; j_gene: TRBJ2-2; abundance: -; v_gene: TRBV18; CDR3aa: CASSPRLGSPNTGELFF; CDR3nt: TGTGCCAGCTCACCACGTCTAGGCTCACCGAACACCGGGGAGCTGTTTTTT
d_gene: -; j_gene: TRBJ2-3; abundance: many; v_gene: TRBV10-3; CDR3aa: CATSAGGQSTDTQYF; CDR3nt: TGTGCCACCTCGGCGGGGGGACAGAGCACAGATACGCAGTATTTT
d_gene: TRBD1; j_gene: TRBJ2-5; abundance: once; v_gene: TRBV14; CDR3aa: CASSQGSTIGQAGTQYF; CDR3nt: TGTGCCAGCAGCCAAGGTTCAACCATCGGACAGGCTGGGACCCAGTACTTC
d_gene: TRBD1; j_gene: TRBJ2-7; abundance: many; v_gene: TRBV27; CDR3aa: CASSDRTGSDEQYF; CDR3nt: TGTGCCAGCAGTGACCGGACAGGCTCGGACGAGCAGTACTTC
d_gene: -; j_gene: TRBJ2-7; abundance: many; v_gene: TRBV9; CDR3aa: CASSVGTLYEQYF; CDR3nt: TGTGCCAGCAGCGTAGGCACACTTTACGAGCAGTACTTC
d_gene: -; j_gene: TRBJ1-5; abundance: many; v_gene: TRBV28; CDR3aa: CASSLRAGRNQPQHF; CDR3nt: TGTGCCAGCAGTTTACGTGCCGGCCGAAATCAGCCCCAGCATTTT
d_gene: TRBD2; j_gene: TRBJ2-1; abundance: -; v_gene: TRBV13; CDR3aa: CASSLEGDLAGGPSNHNEQFF; CDR3nt: TGTGCCAGCAGCTTAGAAGGTGATTTAGCGGGAGGGCCATCAAATCACAATGAGCAGTTCTTC
d_gene: -; j_gene: TRBJ1-4; abundance: few; v_gene: TRBV7-2; CDR3aa: CASSSENTEKLFF; CDR3nt: TGTGCCAGCAGCTCAGAGAATACGGAAAAACTGTTTTTT
d_gene: -; j_gene: TRBJ1-6; abundance: many; v_gene: TRBV20-1; CDR3aa: CSARSRDARGSPLHF; CDR3nt: TGCAGTGCCAGATCCCGGGACGCTAGGGGATCACCCCTCCACTTT
d_gene: -; j_gene: TRBJ2-1; abundance: many; v_gene: TRBV7-2; CDR3aa: CASSLDLWGAGNEQFF; CDR3nt: TGTGCCAGCAGCTTAGACCTCTGGGGGGCGGGGAATGAGCAGTTCTTC
d_gene: -; j_gene: TRBJ2-4; abundance: -; v_gene: TRBV20-1; CDR3aa: CSARASRGLAGIQYF; CDR3nt: TGCAGTGCTAGAGCCTCAAGGGGTCTTGCTGGCATTCAGTACTTC
d_gene: -; j_gene: TRBJ2-3; abundance: many; v_gene: TRBV9; CDR3aa: CASSVVEGSTDTQYF; CDR3nt: TGTGCCAGCAGCGTAGTGGAGGGGAGCACAGATACGCAGTATTTT
d_gene: -; j_gene: TRBJ2-3; abundance: many; v_gene: TRBV24-1; CDR3aa: CATSDRGQIPTDTQYF; CDR3nt: TGTGCCACCAGTGACCGAGGACAGATACCCACAGATACGCAGTATTTT
d_gene: -; j_gene: TRBJ2-3; abundance: many; v_gene: TRBV11-2; CDR3aa: CASSALGTQGDTQYF; CDR3nt: TGTGCCAGCAGCGCACTCGGGACCCAGGGAGATACGCAGTATTTT
d_gene: -; j_gene: TRBJ2-3; abundance: few; v_gene: TRBV28; CDR3aa: CASREPSGVVVDTQYF; CDR3nt: TGTGCCAGCAGGGAACCTTCCGGGGTAGTTGTAGATACGCAGTATTTT
d_gene: -; j_gene: TRBJ1-5; abundance: many; v_gene: TRBV5-6; CDR3aa: CASDVGGRVSGQPQHF; CDR3nt: TGTGCCAGCGATGTGGGGGGGCGGGTTTCAGGTCAGCCCCAGCATTTT
d_gene: TRBD2; j_gene: TRBJ2-5; abundance: many; v_gene: TRBV9; CDR3aa: CASSPISAGEETQYF; CDR3nt: TGTGCCAGCAGCCCCATTAGTGCGGGAGAAGAGACCCAGTACTTC
d_gene: TRBD2; j_gene: TRBJ2-1; abundance: -; v_gene: TRBV5-8; CDR3aa: CASKGGSFSEQFF; CDR3nt: TGTGCCAGCAAAGGCGGGAGCTTCTCTGAGCAGTTCTTC
d_gene: -; j_gene: TRBJ2-7; abundance: -; v_gene: TRBV11-2; CDR3aa: CASSLAGGITAYEQYF; CDR3nt: TGTGCCAGCAGCCTAGCTGGGGGGATTACCGCCTACGAGCAGTACTTC
d_gene: TRBD2; j_gene: TRBJ2-1; abundance: many; v_gene: TRBV19; CDR3aa: CASRAGGLGYNEQFF; CDR3nt: TGTGCCAGTAGAGCGGGAGGACTGGGCTACAATGAGCAGTTCTTC
d_gene: -; j_gene: TRBJ2-1; abundance: few; v_gene: TRBV4-1; CDR3aa: CASSQERPYNEQFF; CDR3nt: TGCGCCAGCAGCCAAGAGAGGCCCTACAATGAGCAGTTCTTC
d_gene: -; j_gene: TRBJ1-5; abundance: many; v_gene: TRBV19; CDR3aa: CASSIRGGKDQPQHF; CDR3nt: TGTGCCAGTAGTATCCGCGGAGGTAAGGATCAGCCCCAGCATTTT
d_gene: TRBD1; j_gene: TRBJ1-2; abundance: many; v_gene: TRBV20-1; CDR3aa: CSAPNRGLGGYTF; CDR3nt: TGCAGTGCTCCCAACAGGGGGTTGGGGGGCTACACCTTC
d_gene: TRBD1; j_gene: TRBJ1-1; abundance: many; v_gene: TRBV7-2; CDR3aa: CASSIQGATEAFF; CDR3nt: TGTGCCAGCAGCATACAGGGGGCAACTGAAGCTTTCTTT
d_gene: TRBD2; j_gene: TRBJ2-1; abundance: few; v_gene: TRBV6-1; CDR3aa: CATTRLAGVEQFF; CDR3nt: TGTGCCACCACTCGACTAGCGGGAGTTGAGCAGTTCTTC
d_gene: TRBD1; j_gene: TRBJ1-2; abundance: many; v_gene: TRBV30; CDR3aa: CAWSLDRSYGYTF; CDR3nt: TGTGCCTGGAGTCTGGACAGGTCCTATGGCTACACCTTC
d_gene: TRBD1; j_gene: TRBJ2-7; abundance: many; v_gene: TRBV25-1; CDR3aa: CASRGWGQTSSYEQYF; CDR3nt: TGTGCCAGCAGGGGGTGGGGACAGACGAGCTCCTACGAGCAGTACTTC
d_gene: -; j_gene: TRBJ1-6; abundance: -; v_gene: TRBV5-4; CDR3aa: CASSGDSPLHF; CDR3nt: TGTGCCAGCAGCGGAGATTCACCCCTCCACTTT
d_gene: -; j_gene: TRBJ2-1; abundance: many; v_gene: TRBV20-1; CDR3aa: CSARDWTDSYNEQFF; CDR3nt: TGCAGTGCTAGAGATTGGACGGACTCCTACAATGAGCAGTTCTTC
d_gene: -; j_gene: TRBJ1-2; abundance: many; v_gene: TRBV6-1; CDR3aa: CASSRQGSEGYTF; CDR3nt: TGTGCCAGCAGTCGTCAGGGATCGGAGGGCTACACCTTC
d_gene: -; j_gene: TRBJ1-5; abundance: many; v_gene: TRBV27; CDR3aa: CVAGNLGNQPQHF; CDR3nt: TGTGTAGCGGGCAACCTGGGCAATCAGCCCCAGCATTTT
d_gene: -; j_gene: TRBJ2-7; abundance: many; v_gene: TRBV6-5; CDR3aa: CASSSPGVYEQYF; CDR3nt: TGTGCCAGCAGTTCCCCGGGGGTCTACGAGCAGTACTTC
d_gene: TRBD2; j_gene: TRBJ2-1; abundance: few; v_gene: TRBV6-1; CDR3aa: CASSQGAGGIKNEQFF; CDR3nt: TGTGCCAGCAGCCAAGGGGCGGGAGGGATCAAGAATGAGCAGTTCTTC
d_gene: -; j_gene: TRBJ1-6; abundance: -; v_gene: TRBV2; CDR3aa: CASSEALATGRPLHF; CDR3nt: TGTGCCAGCAGTGAAGCGTTAGCGACGGGGCGACCCCTCCACTTT
d_gene: TRBD2; j_gene: TRBJ2-5; abundance: many; v_gene: TRBV11-3; CDR3aa: CASSFAGAAQETQYF; CDR3nt: TGTGCCAGCAGCTTCGCGGGAGCGGCCCAAGAGACCCAGTACTTC
d_gene: TRBD2; j_gene: TRBJ2-1; abundance: -; v_gene: TRBV4-3; CDR3aa: CASSQDNSGKYNEQFF; CDR3nt: TGCGCCAGCAGCCAAGATAATAGCGGGAAATACAATGAGCAGTTCTTC
d_gene: -; j_gene: TRBJ2-7; abundance: many; v_gene: TRBV29-1; CDR3aa: CSVRTSHTYEQYF; CDR3nt: TGCAGCGTCCGGACATCCCATACCTACGAGCAGTACTTC
d_gene: TRBD1; j_gene: TRBJ2-2; abundance: few; v_gene: TRBV3-1; CDR3aa: CASRPGTVLLTGELFF; CDR3nt: TGTGCCAGCAGGCCCGGGACAGTACTTTTGACCGGGGAGCTGTTTTTT
d_gene: TRBD1; j_gene: TRBJ2-4; abundance: -; v_gene: TRBV6-5; CDR3aa: CASSYSGQIAKNIQYF; CDR3nt: TGTGCCAGCAGTTACTCGGGACAGATAGCCAAAAACATTCAGTACTTC
d_gene: -; j_gene: TRBJ1-1; abundance: many; v_gene: TRBV18; CDR3aa: CASSPAPNTEAFF; CDR3nt: TGTGCCAGCTCACCCGCGCCCAACACTGAAGCTTTCTTT
d_gene: TRBD1; j_gene: TRBJ2-6; abundance: -; v_gene: TRBV7-3; CDR3aa: CASSGSDRAGANVLTF; CDR3nt: TGTGCCAGCAGCGGATCGGACAGGGCTGGGGCCAACGTCCTGACTTTC
d_gene: -; j_gene: TRBJ2-7; abundance: -; v_gene: TRBV29-1; CDR3aa: CSVEGAPGHISYEQYF; CDR3nt: TGCAGCGTTGAAGGGGCACCAGGACACATCTCCTACGAGCAGTACTTC
d_gene: TRBD1; j_gene: TRBJ2-1; abundance: -; v_gene: TRBV14; CDR3aa: CASSQGAGTGGVSGPERNEQFF; CDR3nt: TGTGCCAGCAGCCAAGGCGCCGGGACAGGGGGCGTATCGGGACCAGAACGGAATGAGCAGTTCTTC
d_gene: -; j_gene: TRBJ2-7; abundance: -; v_gene: TRBV6-2/TRBV6-3; CDR3aa: CASSYPLDSTWSYEQYF; CDR3nt: TGTGCCAGCAGTTACCCTCTAGACAGCACCTGGTCCTACGAGCAGTACTTC
d_gene: -; j_gene: TRBJ2-2; abundance: -; v_gene: TRBV11-2; CDR3aa: CASSLGIAEWNTGELFF; CDR3nt: TGTGCCAGCAGCTTGGGGATAGCGGAGTGGAACACCGGGGAGCTGTTTTTT
d_gene: TRBD2; j_gene: TRBJ2-5; abundance: many; v_gene: TRBV6-1; CDR3aa: CASRTTSGIETQYF; CDR3nt: TGTGCCAGCAGGACGACTAGCGGGATAGAGACCCAGTACTTC
d_gene: TRBD2; j_gene: TRBJ2-7; abundance: many; v_gene: TRBV27; CDR3aa: CASRNSGSGYEQYF; CDR3nt: TGTGCCAGCAGAAATAGCGGGAGCGGGTACGAGCAGTACTTC
d_gene: TRBD1; j_gene: TRBJ2-5; abundance: many; v_gene: TRBV10-2; CDR3aa: CASSPFHDRGRRETQYF; CDR3nt: TGCGCCAGCAGTCCCTTCCATGACAGGGGGCGACGAGAGACCCAGTACTTC
d_gene: -; j_gene: TRBJ2-2; abundance: -; v_gene: TRBV5-1; CDR3aa: CASNYRMNTGELFF; CDR3nt: TGCGCCAGCAACTACAGAATGAACACCGGGGAGCTGTTTTTT
d_gene: -; j_gene: TRBJ2-4; abundance: -; v_gene: TRBV9; CDR3aa: CASSVAVGDPLAKNIQYF; CDR3nt: TGTGCCAGCAGCGTAGCTGTGGGGGATCCGCTAGCCAAAAACATTCAGTACTTC
d_gene: -; j_gene: TRBJ2-6; abundance: few; v_gene: TRBV25-1; CDR3aa: CASSKGSGANVLTF; CDR3nt: TGTGCCAGCAGTAAGGGGTCTGGGGCCAACGTCCTGACTTTC
d_gene: TRBD1; j_gene: TRBJ2-2; abundance: -; v_gene: TRBV7-3; CDR3aa: CASSLAGTANGELFF; CDR3nt: TGTGCCAGCAGCTTAGCCGGGACAGCAAACGGGGAGCTGTTTTTT
d_gene: -; j_gene: TRBJ1-2; abundance: many; v_gene: TRBV19; CDR3aa: CASNPRAAYPGYTF; CDR3nt: TGTGCCAGTAACCCCAGGGCTGCGTATCCTGGCTACACCTTC
d_gene: -; j_gene: TRBJ2-7; abundance: many; v_gene: TRBV2; CDR3aa: CASSGQTYEQYF; CDR3nt: TGTGCCAGCAGTGGCCAGACCTACGAGCAGTACTTC
d_gene: -; j_gene: TRBJ1-2; abundance: few; v_gene: TRBV7-8; CDR3aa: CASSLSPYFNYGYTF; CDR3nt: TGTGCCAGCAGCTTAAGTCCATACTTTAACTATGGCTACACCTTC
d_gene: -; j_gene: TRBJ1-4; abundance: few; v_gene: TRBV7-2; CDR3aa: CASSYRENEKLFF; CDR3nt: TGTGCCAGCAGCTACAGAGAAAATGAAAAACTGTTTTTT